The 9 T cell receptor beta chains in this list originate from one sample, sequenced in a study of metastatic and nonmetastatic thyroid tumors. TCRdb re-analyzed the PCR reads using MiXCR. The sample records tens of thousands of clones, about a sixth being singletons. There were no patients who had received any treatment before thyroid surgery. The sequenced sample consisted of blood. The receptors were gathered from a male donor with papillary thyroid cancer or a benign thyroid nodule (not recorded which). Some clones in this sample may be carry-over from other donors' samples.

The chain is built from TRBV6-1 and TRBJ2-7; TRBD1 might be the D (5 bases). Germline-derived CDR1 and CDR2 are MNHNS and SASEGT. CDR3 length: 13 amino acids. Trimming pared 9 bases from V and 4 bases from J, leaving 16 bases between. CDR3 bases: TGTGCCAGAACCACGACAGCCGAATACGAGCAGTACGTC. Amino acid sequence: CARTTTAEYEQYV.

This clone was found many times. The V and J genes are TRBV20-1 and TRBJ2-3, with D possibly matching TRBD2 (6 bases). CDR3 length: 14 amino acids. Trimming cost V 6 bases and J 0 bases, with 13 bases left between them. From germline, CDR1 is DFQATT and CDR2 SNEGSKA (reference sequence). The CDR3 loop reads CSATGLFSTDTQYF. In DNA form, the CDR3 reads TGCAGTGCGACGGGACTTTTTAGCACAGATACGCAGTATTTT.

The table lists this clone with many counts. This chain links TRBV28 with TRBJ2-5, with a possible D match to TRBD2 (6 bases). Germline values: CDR1 MDHEN, CDR2 SYDVKM. V was clipped by 6 bases and J by 1 base, with 27 bases between them. The CDR3 spans 19 residues. The CDR3 is CASRIPSPGGRPPQETQYF. DNA for the CDR3: TGTGCCAGCAGGATACCTTCCCCGGGTGGGAGGCCACCCCAAGAGACCCAGTACTTC.

This clone was counted ten times or more. CDR3 DNA sequence: TGTGCCAGCAGTGAAGGATGGTCTCAAACGCTAGAGACCCAGTACTTC. Translating it yields CASSEGWSQTLETQYF. This chain uses TRBV6-1 with TRBJ2-5; no clear D. CDR3 size: 16 residues. The germline V gene has CDR1 MNHNS and CDR2 SASEGT. With 1 base removed from V and 4 bases from J, the gap between germline ends came to 16 bases.

There are many counts of this clone. The chain is built from TRBV5-1 and TRBJ2-2; 7 bases are shared with TRBD1. V lost 4 bases and J lost 1; bases outside the gene matches: 4. The CDR3 spans 15 residues. The V gene's germline CDR1 is SGHRS and CDR2 YFSETQ. The DNA of the CDR3 is TGCGCCAGCAGCCCAGGGGACAGGAACACCGGGGAGCTGTTTTTT. The encoded protein is CASSPGDRNTGELFF.

This clone came up many times. The rearrangement joins TRBV2 to TRBJ2-5; 9 bases line up with TRBD1. Unmatched junction bases numbered 6, after V lost 5 bases and J lost 5 bases. The CDR3 is made up of 14 amino acids. Looked up from germline, CDR1 is SNHLY and CDR2 is FYNNEI. CDR3 sequence (DNA): TGTGCCAGCAGTATAACAGGGGGCTTCGAGACCCAGTACTTC. It yields the protein CASSITGGFETQYF.

This clone was seen at least ten times. The chain uses TRBV9 and TRBJ2-5, with unresolved D. The CDR3 totals 13 residues. V gave up 4 bases and J gave up 4 bases, with 11 bases separating them. Germline V gene sequence: CDR1 SGDLS, CDR2 YYNGEE. CDR3: CASSRDDAETQYF. CDR3 DNA sequence: TGTGCCAGCAGCCGAGACGACGCAGAGACCCAGTACTTC.

The table lists this clone with many counts. The V call is TRBV19, the J call TRBJ1-1; D gene unclear. Germline V gene data show CDR1 as LNHDA and CDR2 as SQIVND (reference sequence). V was shortened by 7 bases and J by 1 base, with 7 bases between the two germline ends. The CDR3 contains 12 residues. The CDR3 DNA reads as TGTGCCAGTACGGAGGGGAACACTGAAGCTTTCTTT. Translation gives CASTEGNTEAFF.

Only a few counts were recorded for this clone. One base away lies a much larger clone, so this may be a sequencing read error. The identical CDR3 is also encoded by other nucleotide sequences in the sample. The chain employs TRBV6-1 and TRBJ2-5, with a possible D match to TRBD2 (5 bases). CDR1 and CDR2 (germline): MNHNS, SASEGT. This CDR3 comprises 14 residues. The CDR3 here is CASSGPGFQETQYF. In nucleotides, the CDR3 is TGTGCCAGCAGTGGCCCGGGATTCCAAGAGACACAGTACTTC.